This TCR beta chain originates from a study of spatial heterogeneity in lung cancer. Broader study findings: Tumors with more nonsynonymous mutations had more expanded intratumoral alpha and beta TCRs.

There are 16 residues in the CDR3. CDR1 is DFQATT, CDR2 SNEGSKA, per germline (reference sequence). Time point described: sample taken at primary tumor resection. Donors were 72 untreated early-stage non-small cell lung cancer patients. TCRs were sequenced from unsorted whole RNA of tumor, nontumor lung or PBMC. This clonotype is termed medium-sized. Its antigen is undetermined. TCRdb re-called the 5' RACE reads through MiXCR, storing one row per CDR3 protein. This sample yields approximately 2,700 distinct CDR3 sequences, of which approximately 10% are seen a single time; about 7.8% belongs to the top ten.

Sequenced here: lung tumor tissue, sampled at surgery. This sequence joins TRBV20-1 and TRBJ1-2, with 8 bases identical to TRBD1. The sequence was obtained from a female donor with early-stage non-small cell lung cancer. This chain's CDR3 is CSKDKLQGAQQSGYTF. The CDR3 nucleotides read TGCAGCAAGGACAAGCTCCAGGGGGCGCAGCAATCCGGCTACACCTTC.